This TCR beta chain was identified in a study of cytotoxic CD8 clonotypes in ibrutinib-treated CLL. General study results and limits: Measured clonality at baseline was greater than in age-matched healthy donors and tracked with circulating CD8+ T-cell counts. Clonality climbed at ibrutinib response, then dropped toward baseline at progression.

Using immunoSEQ multiplex PCR, the repertoire was profiled, and TCRdb retains in-frame clones only, with some absent. The repertoire holds 110,000 to 150,000 clones, with approximately 80% as singletons. Details on this clone: As yet, its antigen is unknown.

V lost 11 bases to trimming and J lost 13 bases, with 17 bases between them. The CDR3 runs 11 residues. Germline V gene lookup returns CDR1 MNHNS and CDR2 SASEGT. The rearrangement uses TRBV6-1 and TRBJ1-4; D remains ambiguous. The sequencing here drew on PBMCs, taken after 24 months of ibrutinib treatment. The receptor was derived from a human donor with chronic lymphocytic leukemia. The CDR3 nucleotides are TGTGCCGACTCAGACGGGTCGGTACTGTTTTTT. Its translation: CADSDGSVLFF.